The 11 T cell receptor beta chains below all came from one sample that was sequenced in a study of immune cell composition in non-small cell lung cancer. Normal lung was taken at the farthest possible site, at least 3 cm from tumour. Sequencing used immunoSEQ multiplex PCR; TCRdb keeps in-frame clones, though not all of them. The sample has about 4,500 clones, about 65% seen once. The sample taken for sequencing was non-adjacent lung tissue. The receptors come from a human donor with non-small cell lung cancer.

The CDR3 region is CASSHREEANEQFF. The CDR3 bases are TGCGCCAGCAGCCACAGGGAAGAGGCCAATGAGCAGTTCTTC. This chain connects TRBV4-1 to TRBJ2-1, with D possibly matching TRBD1 (5 bases). The V gene's germline CDR1 is MGHRA and CDR2 YSYEKL. Trimming left V 3 bases short and J 6 bases short, with 12 bases between. This CDR3 region has 14 residues.

The gene calls are TRBV5-4 and TRBJ1-2; no clear D. The CDR3 spans 15 residues. Germline V gives CDR1 SGHNT, CDR2 YYREEE (reference sequence). The V end lost 4 bases, the J end lost 0 bases, and 13 bases lay between the germline ends. CDR3 residues: CASSLEINSNYGYTF. In nucleotides, the CDR3 is TGTGCCAGCAGCCTGGAGATAAACTCTAACTATGGCTACACCTTC.

Written as DNA, the CDR3 is TGTGCCTGGAGTAGCACAGGGCGAGAAAAACTGTTTTTT. This sequence encodes CAWSSTGREKLFF. V usage is TRBV30 and J usage is TRBJ1-4; D is perhaps TRBD1 (6 bases). Trimming took off 2 bases at V and 8 bases at J, with 12 bases between the two ends. This CDR3 comprises 13 residues. Germline V gene data show CDR1 as GTSNPN and CDR2 as SVGIG (reference sequence).

The genes are TRBV6-5 and TRBJ2-1; tentative D call: TRBD2 (7 bases). Trimming cost V 5 bases and J 9 bases, with 11 bases left between them. This CDR3 has 12 residues. CDR1 MNHEY and CDR2 SVGAGI come from the germline V gene. The CDR3 DNA reads as TGTGCCAGCAGTAAGGGGGGGATTGAGCAGTTCTTC. It encodes CASSKGGIEQFF.

J is TRBJ2-1 and V is TRBV4-2; 14 bases are shared with TRBD2. J lost 6 bases, V lost 5 bases, and 6 bases had no gene match. Looked up from germline, CDR1 is LGHNA and CDR2 is YNFKEQ. This CDR3 contains 16 residues. CDR3 amino acids: CASSGRGLAGVNEQFF. CDR3 DNA: TGTGCCAGCAGCGGACGGGGACTAGCGGGGGTCAATGAGCAGTTCTTC.

The gene calls are TRBV29-1 and TRBJ2-3, with TRBD1 matching over 7 bases. Germline trimming cut 3 bases from V and 4 bases from J; bases unmatched to any gene: 7. CDR3 size: 14 residues. Germline assignment: CDR1 SQVTM and CDR2 ANQGSEA. CDR3 protein: CSVDATGWADTQYF. The CDR3 nucleotides read TGCAGCGTTGACGCGACAGGGTGGGCAGATACGCAGTATTTT.

The chain links TRBV5-5 to TRBJ2-2, with D possibly TRBD2 on 7 matching bases. Germline loops: CDR1 SGHKS, CDR2 YYEKEE (reference sequence). CDR3 length: 17 residues. Trimming removed 0 bases at V and 6 bases at J, with 18 bases between. For the CDR3, the DNA is TGTGCCAGCAGCTTGGGGTTCGGGGGGCAGGTTTCCGGGGAGCTGTTTTTT. Its translation is CASSLGFGGQVSGELFF. Combining the CDR3 with reference TRBV5-5 and TRBJ2-2 gives the whole variable domain DAGVTQSPTHLIKTRGQQVTLRCSPISGHKSVSWYQQVLGQGPQFIFQYYEKEERGRGNFPDRFSARQFPNYSSELNVNALLLGDSALYLCASSLGFGGQVSGELFFGEGSRLTVL.

This clone was observed a handful of times. V is TRBV2 and J is TRBJ2-2; D is unclear. V lost 4 bases, J lost 1 base, and 13 bases lay in between. Germline CDR1 reads SNHLY; CDR2 reads FYNNEI. CDR3 size: 16 residues. CDR3 region: CASSGGPRENTGELFF. The CDR3 DNA reads as TGTGCCAGCAGTGGCGGACCCCGAGAGAACACCGGGGAGCTGTTTTTT.

This chain uses TRBV6-6 with TRBJ1-1; 7 bases are a match to TRBD1. The CDR3 is 13 residues long. Trimming at V came to 4 bases and at J to 8 bases, leaving 7 bases not matched to a gene. The germline CDR1 and CDR2 sequences are MNHNY and SVGAGI (reference sequence). The CDR3 bases are TGTGCCAGCAGTTGGACAGGCCCAATGGAAGCTTTCTTT. Amino acid sequence: CASSWTGPMEAFF.

The chain joins TRBV2 to TRBJ2-7; D may be TRBD2 (6 bases). Germline V gene data show CDR1 as SNHLY and CDR2 as FYNNEI. V was pared by 4 bases and J by 3 bases, with 10 bases between. The CDR3 is 13 amino acids. The CDR3 DNA follows: TGTGCCAGCAGTGGGGACTGGAACTACGAGCAGTACTTC. As protein: CASSGDWNYEQYF. The whole variable domain, filled in from reference TRBV2 and TRBJ2-7, reads EPEVTQTPSHQVTQMGQEVILRCVPISNHLYFYWYRQILGQKVEFLVSFYNNEISEKSEIFDDQFSVERPDGSNFTLKIRSTKLEDSAMYFCASSGDWNYEQYFGPGTRLTVT.

V gene TRBV5-1 combines with J gene TRBJ2-1; no clear D. The CDR3 is 12 amino acids. V was pared by 0 bases and J by 10 bases, with 8 bases between. Germline loops: CDR1 SGHRS, CDR2 YFSETQ. The CDR3 region is CASSLVRREQFF. The CDR3 DNA follows: TGCGCCAGCAGCTTGGTAAGGCGCGAGCAGTTCTTC.